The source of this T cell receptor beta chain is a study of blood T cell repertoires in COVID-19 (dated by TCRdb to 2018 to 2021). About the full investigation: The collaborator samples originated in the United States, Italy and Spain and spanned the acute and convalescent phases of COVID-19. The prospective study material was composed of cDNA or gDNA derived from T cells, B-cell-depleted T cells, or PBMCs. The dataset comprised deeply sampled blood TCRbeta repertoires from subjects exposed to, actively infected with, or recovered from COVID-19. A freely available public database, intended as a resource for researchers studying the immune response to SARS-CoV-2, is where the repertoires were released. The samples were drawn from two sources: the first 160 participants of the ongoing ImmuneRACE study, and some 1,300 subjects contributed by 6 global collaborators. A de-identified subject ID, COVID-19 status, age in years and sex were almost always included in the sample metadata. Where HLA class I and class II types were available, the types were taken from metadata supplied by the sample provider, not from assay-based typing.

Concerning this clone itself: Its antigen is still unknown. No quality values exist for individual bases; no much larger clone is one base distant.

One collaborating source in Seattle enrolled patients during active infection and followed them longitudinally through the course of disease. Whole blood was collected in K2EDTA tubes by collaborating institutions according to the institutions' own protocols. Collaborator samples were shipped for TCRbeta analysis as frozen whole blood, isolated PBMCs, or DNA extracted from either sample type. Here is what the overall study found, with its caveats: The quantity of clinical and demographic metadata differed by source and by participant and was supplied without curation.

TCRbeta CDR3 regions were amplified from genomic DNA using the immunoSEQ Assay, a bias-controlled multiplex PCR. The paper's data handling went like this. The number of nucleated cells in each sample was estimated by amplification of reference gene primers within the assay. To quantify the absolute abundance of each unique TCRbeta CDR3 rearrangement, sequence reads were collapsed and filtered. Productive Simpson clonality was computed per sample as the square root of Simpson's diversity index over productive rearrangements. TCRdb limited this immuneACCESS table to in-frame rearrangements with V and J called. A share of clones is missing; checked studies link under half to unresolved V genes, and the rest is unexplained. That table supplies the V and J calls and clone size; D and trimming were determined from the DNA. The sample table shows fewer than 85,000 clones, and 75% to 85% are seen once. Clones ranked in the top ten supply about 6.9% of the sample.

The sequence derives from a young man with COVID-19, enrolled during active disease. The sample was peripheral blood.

CDR3 region: CSSSRDNGNTIYF. The DNA is as follows: TGCAGCTCCTCTAGGGACAACGGAAACACCATATATTTT. The chain is made from TRBV29-1 and TRBJ1-3; TRBD1 is a possible D gene, resting on 6 matching bases. Between the V and J ends, shortened by 8 bases and 4 bases respectively, the junction contains 15 bases. CDR3 length: 13 amino acids, cysteine to phenylalanine. Only the CDR3 region is kept as DNA, spanning 39 bases read in frame from base 1. The germline V gene provides CDR1 SQVTM and CDR2 ANQGSEA.